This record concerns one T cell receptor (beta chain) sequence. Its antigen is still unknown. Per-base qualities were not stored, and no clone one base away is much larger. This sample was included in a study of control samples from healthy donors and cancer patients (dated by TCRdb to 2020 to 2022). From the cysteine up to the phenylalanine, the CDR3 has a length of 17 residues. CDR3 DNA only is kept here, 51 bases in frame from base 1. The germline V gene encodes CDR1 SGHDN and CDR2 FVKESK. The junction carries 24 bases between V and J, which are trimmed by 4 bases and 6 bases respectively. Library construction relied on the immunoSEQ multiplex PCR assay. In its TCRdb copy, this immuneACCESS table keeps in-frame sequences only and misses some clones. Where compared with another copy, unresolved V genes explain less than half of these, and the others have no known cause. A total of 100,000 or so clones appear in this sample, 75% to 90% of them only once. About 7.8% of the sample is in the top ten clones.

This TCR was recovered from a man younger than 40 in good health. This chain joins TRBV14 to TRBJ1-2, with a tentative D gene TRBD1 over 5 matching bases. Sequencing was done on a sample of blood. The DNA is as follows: TGTGCCAGCAGCCTCCAAACAGGTGTATCGGGAGGTAATGGCTACACCTTC. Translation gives CASSLQTGVSGGNGYTF.